In this sample, the clone carrying this TCR beta chain turned up many times. Its antigen is not identified. These data belong to a study of spatial heterogeneity in lung cancer. General observations from the study: There were more appearances of ubiquitous expanded tumor TCRs in blood at resection than at follow-up.

The germline CDR1 and CDR2 sequences are DFQATT and SNEGSKA (reference sequence). CDR3 length equals 14 residues. J lost 4 bases, V lost 3 bases, and 7 bases had no gene match. Documented time point: blood at routine non-recurrence follow-up after resection. No cell sorting; template was whole RNA from tumor, lung tissue or PBMC. TCRdb itself ran the 5' RACE reads through MiXCR, one entry per CDR3 protein. The sample has about 120,000 distinct CDR3 sequences, roughly an eighth seen once. The clonotype comes from a male donor with early-stage non-small cell lung cancer. The chain recombines TRBV20-1 with TRBJ1-1, with TRBD1 matching 8 bases. Sequenced here: PBMCs, sampled at follow-up. The CDR3 protein is CSARQGAGSTEAFF. CDR3 DNA: TGCAGTGCTAGGCAGGGGGCAGGGAGCACTGAAGCTTTCTTT.